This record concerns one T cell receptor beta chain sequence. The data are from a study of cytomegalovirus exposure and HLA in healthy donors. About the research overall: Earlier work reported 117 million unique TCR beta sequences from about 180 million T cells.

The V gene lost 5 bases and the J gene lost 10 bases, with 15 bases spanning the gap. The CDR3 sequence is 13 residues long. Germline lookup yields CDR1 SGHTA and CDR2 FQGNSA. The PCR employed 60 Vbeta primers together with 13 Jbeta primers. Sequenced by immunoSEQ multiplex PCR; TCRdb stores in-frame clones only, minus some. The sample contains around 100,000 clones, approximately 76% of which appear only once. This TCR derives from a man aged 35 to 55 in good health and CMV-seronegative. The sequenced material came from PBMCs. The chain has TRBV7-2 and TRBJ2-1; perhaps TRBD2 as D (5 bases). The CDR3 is CASSQAEGNEQFF. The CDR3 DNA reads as TGTGCCAGCAGCCAAGCGGAAGGGAACGAGCAGTTCTTC.